The 2 T cell receptor beta chains below come from one sample, sequenced in a study of blood T cell repertoires in COVID-19. Some clones are missing from TCRdb's copy, which holds only in-frame ones; the method was immunoSEQ multiplex PCR. The repertoire holds about 170,000 clones, with 82% as singletons. Sequencing input: peripheral blood. The receptors here all came from a woman at least 80 years old with acute or convalescent COVID-19.

CDR3 coding DNA: TGCGCCAGCAGCTTGTCAGGGACAGGGACCCGTTTCTACGAGCAGTACTTC. Translated, it gives CASSLSGTGTRFYEQYF. The V gene is TRBV5-1, the J gene TRBJ2-7; 9 nucleotides agree with TRBD1. This CDR3 contains 17 residues. The germline V gene encodes CDR1 SGHRS and CDR2 YFSETQ. Germline trimming cut 1 base from V and 3 bases from J; bases unmatched to any gene: 11.

The CDR3, as DNA: TGTGCCTGGAGAAAGGGGGCAAGCTCTGGGGCCAACGTCCTGACTTTC. Translation gives CAWRKGASSGANVLTF. The rearrangement links TRBV30 to TRBJ2-6; 7 positions match TRBD1. After removal of 3 bases from V and 0 bases from J, the junction contained 5 bases not matched to a gene. The germline V gene has CDR1 GTSNPN and CDR2 SVGIG (reference sequence). The CDR3 runs to 16 residues.